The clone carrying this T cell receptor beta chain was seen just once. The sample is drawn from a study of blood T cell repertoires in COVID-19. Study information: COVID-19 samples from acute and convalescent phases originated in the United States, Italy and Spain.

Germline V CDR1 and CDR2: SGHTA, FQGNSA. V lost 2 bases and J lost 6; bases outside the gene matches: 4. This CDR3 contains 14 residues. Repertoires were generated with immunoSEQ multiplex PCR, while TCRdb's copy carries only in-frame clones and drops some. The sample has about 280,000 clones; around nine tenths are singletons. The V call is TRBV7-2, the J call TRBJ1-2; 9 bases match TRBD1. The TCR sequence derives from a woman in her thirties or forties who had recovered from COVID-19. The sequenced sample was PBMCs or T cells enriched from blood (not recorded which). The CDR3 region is CASSLLQGADGYTF. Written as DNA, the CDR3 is TGTGCCAGCAGCTTATTACAGGGGGCCGATGGCTACACCTTC.